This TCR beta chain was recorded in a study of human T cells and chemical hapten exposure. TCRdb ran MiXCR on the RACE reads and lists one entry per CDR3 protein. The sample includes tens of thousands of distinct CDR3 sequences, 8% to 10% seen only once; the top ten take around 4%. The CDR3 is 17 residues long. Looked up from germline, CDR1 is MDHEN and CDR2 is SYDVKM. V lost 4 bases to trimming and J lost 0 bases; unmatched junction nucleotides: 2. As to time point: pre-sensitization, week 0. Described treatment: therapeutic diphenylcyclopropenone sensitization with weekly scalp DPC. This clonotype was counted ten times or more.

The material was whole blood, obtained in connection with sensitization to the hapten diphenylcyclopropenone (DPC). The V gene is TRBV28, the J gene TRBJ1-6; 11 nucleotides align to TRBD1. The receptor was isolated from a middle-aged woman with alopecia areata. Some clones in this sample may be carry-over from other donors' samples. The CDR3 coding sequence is TGTGCCAGCAGTTCGGGGACAGGGGGCTCCTATAATTCACCCCTCCACTTT. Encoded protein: CASSSGTGGSYNSPLHF.